The sequence of this T cell receptor (beta chain) was determined in a study of blood T cell repertoires in COVID-19. As for the study in general: Acute-phase and convalescent COVID-19 samples originated in the United States, Italy and Spain.

The assay was immunoSEQ multiplex PCR, and TCRdb's table has in-frame clones only and misses some. Found here are fewer than 300,000 clones, more than 75% of them singletons; the top ten hold about 16%. Symptom resolution, clearance, or two negative PCRs marked the recovered donors of Cohort 3. V dropped 7 bases and J dropped 4 bases, with 29 bases sitting between them. This CDR3 is 19 amino acids long. The germline V gene has CDR1 LNHDA and CDR2 SQIVND (reference sequence). The sample was PBMCs or T cells enriched from blood (not recorded which). The receptor comes from a man aged 18 to 29 who had recovered from COVID-19. V usage is TRBV19 and J usage is TRBJ1-5, with D maybe TRBD1 (6 bases). The CDR3 reads CASTGQRGAPGVANQPQHF. CDR3 nucleotides: TGTGCCAGTACCGGACAGCGGGGGGCGCCCGGTGTTGCGAATCAGCCCCAGCATTTT. Based on the CDR3 plus reference TRBV19 and TRBJ1-5, the full variable domain is DGGITQSPKYLFRKEGQNVTLSCEQNLNHDAMYWYRQDPGQGLRLIYYSQIVNDFQKGDIAEGYSVSREKKESFPLTVTSAQKNPTAFYLCASTGQRGAPGVANQPQHFGDGTRLSIL.